The clone carrying this T cell receptor (beta chain) was detected only a few times. These data originate in a study of blood T cell repertoires in COVID-19. Only in-frame clones appear in the TCRdb table, and some are missing; sequencing was by immunoSEQ multiplex PCR. The top ten hold less than 20% of the sample, which has 25,000 to 30,000 clones, around nine tenths seen once. Looked up from germline, CDR1 is SEHNR and CDR2 is FQNEAQ (reference sequence). V gave up 3 bases and J gave up 8 bases; unmatched junction bases: 16. The CDR3 contains 18 residues. Sequencing used peripheral blood. The chain combines TRBV7-9 with TRBJ2-1, with 10 nucleotides matching TRBD2. The receptor's source is a human donor in a cohort sampled during active COVID-19. The CDR3 coding sequence is TGTGCCAGCAGCTTTCCCCCAAGGCTAGCGGGGGTTAAGGATGAGCAGTTCTTC. Residues: CASSFPPRLAGVKDEQFF. Full variable domain (remainder filled in from reference TRBV7-9 and TRBJ2-1): DTGVSQNPRHKITKRGQNVTFRCDPISEHNRLYWYRQTLGQGPEFLTYFQNEAQLEKSRLLSDRFSAERPKGSFSTLEIQRTEQGDSAMYLCASSFPPRLAGVKDEQFFGPGTRLTVL.